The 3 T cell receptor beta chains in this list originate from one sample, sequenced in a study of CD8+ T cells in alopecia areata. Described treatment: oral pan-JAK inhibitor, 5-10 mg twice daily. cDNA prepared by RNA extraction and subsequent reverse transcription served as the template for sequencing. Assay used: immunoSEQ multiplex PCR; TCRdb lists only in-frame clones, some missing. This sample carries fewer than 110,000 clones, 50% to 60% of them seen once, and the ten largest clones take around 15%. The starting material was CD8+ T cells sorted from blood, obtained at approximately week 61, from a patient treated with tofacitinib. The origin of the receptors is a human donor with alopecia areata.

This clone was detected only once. The CDR3 region is CASSLQRGGSKETQYF. CDR3 nucleotides: TGCGCCAGCAGCTTGCAGCGGGGGGGCTCTAAAGAGACCCAGTACTTC. The V and J genes are TRBV5-1 and TRBJ2-5, with 10 bases fitting TRBD2. Per germline, CDR1 SGHRS and CDR2 YFSETQ. V shed 1 base, J shed 3 bases, and the junction held 6 bases outside the gene matches. There are 16 residues in the CDR3. The full variable domain, with the rest looked up from reference TRBV5-1 and TRBJ2-5, is KAGVTQTPRYLIKTRGQQVTLSCSPISGHRSVSWYQQTPGQGLQFLFEYFSETQRNKGNFPGRFSGRQFSNSRSEMNVSTLELGDSALYLCASSLQRGGSKETQYFGPGTRLLVL.

In nucleotides, the CDR3 is TGTGCCAGTAGTCCAAATGGCTATGGCTACACCTTC. The encoded protein is CASSPNGYGYTF. The V and J genes are TRBV19 and TRBJ1-2; the D is unclear. The V end lost 5 bases, the J end lost 4 bases, and 8 bases lay between the germline ends. The germline V gene has CDR1 LNHDA and CDR2 SQIVND (reference sequence). This CDR3 is built from 12 residues.

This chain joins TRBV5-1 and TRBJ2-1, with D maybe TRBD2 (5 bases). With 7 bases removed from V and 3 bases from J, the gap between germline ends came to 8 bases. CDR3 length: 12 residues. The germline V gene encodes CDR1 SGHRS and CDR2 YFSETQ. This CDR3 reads CASGRVYNEQFF. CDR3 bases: TGCGCCAGCGGGCGGGTCTACAATGAGCAGTTCTTC.